These 6 T cell receptor beta chains originate from one sample sequenced in a study of blood T cell repertoires in COVID-19. Profiled with immunoSEQ multiplex PCR; TCRdb holds only in-frame clones, not every one. The data contain 270,000 or so clones, roughly 89% of them singletons. The specimen was peripheral blood. The origin of the receptors is a woman between 25 and 40 years old with active or convalescent COVID-19.

This clone has only a few counts. The chain recombines TRBV5-1 with TRBJ1-6; D is unclear. Germline loops: CDR1 SGHRS, CDR2 YFSETQ. This CDR3 region has 13 residues. The V end lost 6 bases, the J end lost 5 bases, and 9 bases lay between the germline ends. In nucleotides, the CDR3 is TGCGCCAGCACAGAGACTGATAATTCACCCCTCCACTTT. Encoded protein: CASTETDNSPLHF. The full variable domain, its missing parts supplied by reference TRBV5-1 and TRBJ1-6, is KAGVTQTPRYLIKTRGQQVTLSCSPISGHRSVSWYQQTPGQGLQFLFEYFSETQRNKGNFPGRFSGRQFSNSRSEMNVSTLELGDSALYLCASTETDNSPLHFGNGTRLTVT.

There are a few counts of this clone. The rearrangement links TRBV29-1 to TRBJ1-1, with 9 bases lining up with TRBD1. Trimming cost V 4 bases and J 6 bases; bases outside gene matches: 6. Germline V CDR1 and CDR2: SQVTM, ANQGSEA. The CDR3 consists of 13 residues. Here the CDR3 reads CSVANRGLAEAFF. The CDR3 DNA sequence: TGCAGCGTTGCAAACAGGGGGCTTGCTGAAGCTTTCTTT.

The CDR3 nucleotides read TGTGCCAGCAGTGGGGAGGGTGGAACTGAAGCTTTCTTT. This gives the protein CASSGEGGTEAFF. The chain uses TRBV2 and TRBJ1-1; D not certain. This CDR3 comprises 13 residues. Trimming took off 4 bases at V and 5 bases at J, with 11 bases between the two ends. The V gene's germline CDR1 is SNHLY and CDR2 FYNNEI.

This clone has a handful of counts. The chain is built from TRBV4-1 and TRBJ2-3; 9 bases match TRBD1. The CDR3 sequence is 15 residues long. CDR1 is MGHRA and CDR2 is YSYEKL in the germline V gene. Unmatched junction bases numbered 7, after V lost 4 bases and J lost 5 bases. The CDR3 is CASSLSQGAGDTQYF. In DNA, the CDR3 is TGCGCCAGCAGCCTTTCACAGGGGGCAGGAGATACGCAGTATTTT.

This chain connects TRBV30 to TRBJ2-5, with D perhaps TRBD2 (5 bases). The CDR3 runs to 12 residues. The germline V and J ends were trimmed by 8 bases and 2 bases, with 12 bases remaining between them. Germline V CDR1 and CDR2: GTSNPN, SVGIG (reference sequence). The DNA for the CDR3 is TGTGCCCCAAGACGGGGACAAGAGACCCAGTACTTC. This sequence encodes CAPRRGQETQYF.

With regard to this clone: The sample carries other DNA sequences with the same CDR3. The chain combines TRBV6-2 or TRBV6-3 with TRBJ1-1; D not certain. Germline assignment: CDR1 MNHEY and CDR2 SVGEGT. Between the trimmed V and J ends, which lost 6 bases and 3 bases, there was a span of 14 bases. The CDR3 totals 14 residues. The CDR3 here is CASSRPTGDTEAFF. DNA of the CDR3: TGTGCCAGCAGCAGGCCGACCGGGGACACTGAAGCTTTCTTT.